This is a list of T cell receptor beta chains from one sample in a study of CD8 T cells in Susac syndrome. TCRdb ran MiXCR on the immunoSEQ multiplex PCR reads and lists one entry per CDR3 protein. The table has under 150,000 distinct CDR3 sequences, about 93% seen once. The sequenced material came from CD8+ T cells from PBMCs. These receptors originate from a human donor in good health. CDR3s include the opening cysteine and the closing phenylalanine or tryptophan. A D gene is named only where the DNA matches it firmly. For some rows the clone size is stated as once, few or many, or as a class when expanded; others skip it.

>TRBV2|NA|TRBJ1-1|NA|14
TGTGCCAGCAGTGGTAAACAGGGTTATTCTGAAGCTTTCTTT
CASSGKQGYSEAFF
>TRBV27|NA|TRBJ2-1|NA|11
TGTGCCAGCACGGTCGGTGATGAGCAGTTCTTC
CASTVGDEQFF
>TRBV29-1|NA|TRBJ2-1|TRBD1|15
TGCAGCGACAAAGGACAGGGTAGCTCCTACAATGAGCAGTTCTTC
CSDKGQGSSYNEQFF
>TRBV14|once|TRBJ2-1|TRBD2|15
TGTGCCAGCAGCCTATACGGGACTAGTAACAATGAGCAGTTCTTC
CASSLYGTSNNEQFF
>TRBV9|NA|TRBJ2-4|NA|17
TGTGCCAGCAGCCCCCGAGGGACCCCCGGAGGGCAAAACATTCAGTACTTC
CASSPRGTPGGQNIQYF
>TRBV7-9|once|TRBJ2-2|NA|16
TGTGCCAGCAGCCCCCAACAGGGCCCGGGCACCGGGGAGCTGTTTTTT
CASSPQQGPGTGELFF
>TRBV29-1|NA|TRBJ2-1|TRBD2|16
TGCAGCGTGGAATGGACTAGCGGGTACACCTACAATGAGCAGTTCTTC
CSVEWTSGYTYNEQFF
>TRBV4-1|NA|TRBJ2-1|NA|15
TGCGCCAGCAGCCAGTTGAGCGGAGCCTACAATGAGCAGTTCTTC
CASSQLSGAYNEQFF
>TRBV7-9|NA|TRBJ2-2|NA|14
TGTGCCAGCACCGGGACACTTAACACCGGGGAGCTGTTTTTT
CASTGTLNTGELFF
>TRBV9|NA|TRBJ2-1|TRBD1|18
TGTGCCAGCAGCGTATCTTGGGCCAGGGGGCTGAATCACAATGAGCAGTTCTTC
CASSVSWARGLNHNEQFF
>TRBV29-1|NA|TRBJ2-1|TRBD1|11
TGCAGCGGTACAGGGGGGAATGAGCAGTTCTTC
CSGTGGNEQFF
>TRBV29-1|NA|TRBJ2-7|TRBD1|13
TGCAGCGTAACAGGGGGACCAACCTACGAGCAGTACTTC
CSVTGGPTYEQYF
>TRBV30|once|TRBJ1-5|NA|13
TGTGCCTGGAGCCTTGGGGACAATCAGCCCCAGCATTTT
CAWSLGDNQPQHF
>TRBV11-2|NA|TRBJ1-2|NA|14
TGTGCCAGCAGCTTATTCGAAGGGGGCTATGGCTACACCTTC
CASSLFEGGYGYTF
>TRBV4-3|NA|TRBJ2-2|NA|16
TGCGCCAGCAGCCAAGATTTGAGCCAGCCCGGCGGGGAGCTGTTTTTT
CASSQDLSQPGGELFF
>TRBV29-1|NA|TRBJ2-1|TRBD2|13
TGCAGCGTTGAGACTAGCGGGTACAATGAGCAGTTCTTC
CSVETSGYNEQFF
>TRBV27|NA|TRBJ2-3|NA|11
TGTGCCAGCACCGGAGCCGATACGCAGTATTTT
CASTGADTQYF
>TRBV12-3/TRBV12-4|NA|TRBJ2-7|NA|15
TGTGCCAGCCCGGGGAGGTGTGTTATGATATACGAGCAGTACTTC
CASPGRCVMIYEQYF
>TRBV29-1|NA|TRBJ2-1|TRBD1|15
TGCAGCGTTGTAGGGTCCCGAACAGGGGGCAATGAGCAGTTCTTC
CSVVGSRTGGNEQFF
>TRBV3-1|once|TRBJ2-1|TRBD2|16
TGTGCCAGCAGCCAAGATTGGGGGGGGTCTGGTGATGAGCAGTTCTTC
CASSQDWGGSGDEQFF
>TRBV12-3/TRBV12-4|NA|TRBJ2-5|TRBD2|15
TGTGCCAGCAGTCCGGCGACTAGCGGTGGAGAGACCCAGTACTTC
CASSPATSGGETQYF
>TRBV7-8|NA|TRBJ2-7|NA|15
TGTGCCAGCAGCCTAGTCGCTTGGACCACCTACGAGCAGTACTTC
CASSLVAWTTYEQYF
>TRBV13|NA|TRBJ2-6|TRBD1|17
TGTGCCAGCAGCTCCTACCAGACAGGGTTTGGGGCCAACGTCCTGACTTTC
CASSSYQTGFGANVLTF
>TRBV27|NA|TRBJ1-1|NA|13
TGTGCCAGCAGTTTAAGCTCGGGATCTGAAGCTTTCTTT
CASSLSSGSEAFF
>TRBV20-1|NA|TRBJ2-7|TRBD2|16
TGCAGTGCTACCTCGGGACTAGCGGGAGGGCGGGAAGAGCAGTACTTC
CSATSGLAGGREEQYF
>TRBV29-1|NA|TRBJ2-1|TRBD2|15
TGCAGCGTTGAAGTGGGCGGGAGGAAGGCGTATGAGCAGTTCTTC
CSVEVGGRKAYEQFF
>TRBV14|NA|TRBJ2-1|NA|14
TGTGCCAGCAGCGTGAGCAGGGGGGGAGGTGAGCAGTTCTTC
CASSVSRGGGEQFF
>TRBV27|NA|TRBJ2-1|NA|14
TGTGCCAGCAGTCTGCGGGACAACCCCAATGAGCAGTTCTTC
CASSLRDNPNEQFF
>TRBV7-9|few|TRBJ1-1|NA|13
TGTGCCAGCAGCCTAGTGGGCCCCACTGAAGCTTTCTTT
CASSLVGPTEAFF
>TRBV27|NA|TRBJ2-1|NA|13
TGTGCCAGTAGGCCCGGGGACTACAATGAGCAGTTCTTC
CASRPGDYNEQFF
>TRBV13|NA|TRBJ2-5|NA|14
TGTGCCAGCAGCTCCCCGACCGACCAAGAGACCCAGTACTTC
CASSSPTDQETQYF
>TRBV18|NA|TRBJ1-3|NA|13
TGTGCCAGCTCAGATGCCTCCCGGCACACCATATATTTT
CASSDASRHTIYF
>TRBV27|NA|TRBJ2-7|TRBD2|15
TGTGCCAGCAGTCCGCGACTAGCGGGGGAGTACGAGCAGTACTTC
CASSPRLAGEYEQYF
>TRBV20-1|NA|TRBJ2-3|TRBD2|17
TGCAGTGCTAGAGAGCCCCTCACTAGCGGGAGTGCAGATACGCAGTATTTT
CSAREPLTSGSADTQYF
>TRBV27|NA|TRBJ2-7|NA|12
TGTGCCAGCAAGGGCCTGGGGAACGAGCAGTACTTC
CASKGLGNEQYF
>TRBV14|NA|TRBJ2-7|NA|14
TGTGCCAGCAGCCAAGATCACCAGCTCTACGAGCAGTACTTC
CASSQDHQLYEQYF
>TRBV23-1|NA|TRBJ2-7|TRBD1|15
TGCGCCAGCAGTCTACGGACAGGGACCCTCTACGAGCAGTACTTC
CASSLRTGTLYEQYF
>TRBV2|few|TRBJ2-7|NA|11
TGTGCCAGCGGTGGCTCCTACGAGCAGTACTTC
CASGGSYEQYF
>TRBV27|NA|TRBJ2-7|TRBD2|15
TGTGCCAGCAGTTCGAGACTAGCGGGGATATACGAGCAGTACTTC
CASSSRLAGIYEQYF
>TRBV20-1|NA|TRBJ2-1|NA|15
TGCAGTGCTAGAGATTTAGCGAATCCCTACAATGAGCAGTTCTTC
CSARDLANPYNEQFF
>TRBV16|once|TRBJ1-2|NA|14
TGTGCCAGCAGCCAATCAGAGATTTTCTATGGCTACACCTTC
CASSQSEIFYGYTF
>TRBV7-6|NA|TRBJ2-7|NA|16
TGTGCCAGCAGCTTAGTTGTCTCTGTCAGGGCGACCGAGCAGTACTTC
CASSLVVSVRATEQYF
>TRBV28|NA|TRBJ2-1|TRBD2|18
TGTGCCAGCAGTTTAGGGCCCGAGGTAGCGGGAGGAAACAATGAGCAGTTCTTC
CASSLGPEVAGGNNEQFF
>TRBV30|NA|TRBJ2-7|NA|13
TGTGCCTGGAGCCCGGGATTCTCCTACGAGCAGTACTTC
CAWSPGFSYEQYF
>TRBV20-1|NA|TRBJ2-1|TRBD1|13
TGCAGTGCTAGGCTACAGGGGGACAATGAGCAGTTCTTC
CSARLQGDNEQFF
>TRBV14|NA|TRBJ2-5|TRBD1|15
TGTGCCAGCAGCCCCGCCCCGACAGGGATGGAGACCCAGTACTTC
CASSPAPTGMETQYF
>TRBV27|once|TRBJ2-7|TRBD2|15
TGTGCCAGCAGTTGGGCCGCTAGCGGGACGTACGAGCAGTACTTC
CASSWAASGTYEQYF
>TRBV7-9|NA|TRBJ2-1|NA|17
TGTGCCAGCAGCTTAGAGTCGACAGGACTCTCCTACAATGAGCAGTTCTTC
CASSLESTGLSYNEQFF
>TRBV29-1|NA|TRBJ2-2|TRBD2|17
TGCAGCGTTGAAGGAGAACTAGCGGGAATAAACACCGGGGAGCTGTTTTTT
CSVEGELAGINTGELFF
>TRBV7-9|NA|TRBJ2-7|NA|15
TGTGCCAGCAGCTTAGGAGAAGGAAGCTCCTACGAGCAGTACTTC
CASSLGEGSSYEQYF
>TRBV7-9|NA|TRBJ2-7|NA|15
TGTGCCAGCAGCTTTTTCGGGAGTCCAGCCTACGAGCAGTACTTC
CASSFFGSPAYEQYF